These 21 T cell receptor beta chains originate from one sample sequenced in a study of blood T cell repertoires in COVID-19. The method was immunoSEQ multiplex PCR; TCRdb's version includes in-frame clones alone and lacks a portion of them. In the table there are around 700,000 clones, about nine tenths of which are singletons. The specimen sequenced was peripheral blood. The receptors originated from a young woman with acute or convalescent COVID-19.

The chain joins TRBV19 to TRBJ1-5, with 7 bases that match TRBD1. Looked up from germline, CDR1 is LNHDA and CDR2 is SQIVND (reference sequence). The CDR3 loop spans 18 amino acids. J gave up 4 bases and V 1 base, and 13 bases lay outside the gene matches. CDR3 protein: CASSIGPGTALGNQPQHF. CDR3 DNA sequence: TGTGCCAGTAGTATAGGGCCCGGGACAGCCCTTGGGAATCAGCCCCAGCATTTT.

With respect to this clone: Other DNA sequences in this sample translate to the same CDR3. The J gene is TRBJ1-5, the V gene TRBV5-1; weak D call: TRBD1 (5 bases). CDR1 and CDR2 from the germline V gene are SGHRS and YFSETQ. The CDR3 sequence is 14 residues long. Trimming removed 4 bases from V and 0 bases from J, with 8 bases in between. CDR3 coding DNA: TGCGCCAGCAGCGCGGGGCCTAGCAATCAGCCCCAGCATTTT. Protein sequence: CASSAGPSNQPQHF.

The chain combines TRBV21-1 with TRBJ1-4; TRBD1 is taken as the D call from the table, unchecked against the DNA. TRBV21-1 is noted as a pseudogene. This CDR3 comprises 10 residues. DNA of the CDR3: TGTGCCAGCGAAAGGGGAAAACTGTTTTTT. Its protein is CASERGKLFF.

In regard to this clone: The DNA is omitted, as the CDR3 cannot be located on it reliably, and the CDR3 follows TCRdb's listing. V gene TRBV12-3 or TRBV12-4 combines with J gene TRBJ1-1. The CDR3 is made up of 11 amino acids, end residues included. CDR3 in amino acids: CASSFGGGTFF.

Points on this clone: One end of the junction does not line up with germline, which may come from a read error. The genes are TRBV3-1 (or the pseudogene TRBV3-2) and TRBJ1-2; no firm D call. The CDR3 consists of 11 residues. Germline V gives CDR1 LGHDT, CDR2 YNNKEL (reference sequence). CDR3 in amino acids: CASSQVGHQVF. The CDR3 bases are TGTGCCAGCAGCCAAGTTGGGCACCAAGTCTTC.

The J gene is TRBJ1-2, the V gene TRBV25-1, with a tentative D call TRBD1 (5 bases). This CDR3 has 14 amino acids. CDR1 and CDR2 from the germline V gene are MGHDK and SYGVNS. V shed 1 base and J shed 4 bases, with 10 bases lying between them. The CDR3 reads CASSELHRSYGYTF. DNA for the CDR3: TGTGCCAGCAGTGAATTGCACAGGTCCTATGGCTACACCTTC.

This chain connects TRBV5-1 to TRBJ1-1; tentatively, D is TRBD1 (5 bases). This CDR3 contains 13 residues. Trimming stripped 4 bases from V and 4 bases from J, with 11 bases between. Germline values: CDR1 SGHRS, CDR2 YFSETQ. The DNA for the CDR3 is TGCGCCAGCAGCCTCCGGACACTCACTGAAGCTTTCTTT. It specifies CASSLRTLTEAFF. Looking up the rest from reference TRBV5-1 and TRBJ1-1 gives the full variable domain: KAGVTQTPRYLIKTRGQQVTLSCSPISGHRSVSWYQQTPGQGLQFLFEYFSETQRNKGNFPGRFSGRQFSNSRSEMNVSTLELGDSALYLCASSLRTLTEAFFGQGTRLTVV.

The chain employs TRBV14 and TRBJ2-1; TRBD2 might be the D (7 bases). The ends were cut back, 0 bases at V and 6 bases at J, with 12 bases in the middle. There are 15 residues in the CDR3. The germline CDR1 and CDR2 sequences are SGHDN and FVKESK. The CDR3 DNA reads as TGTGCCAGCAGCCAAGATTGGGGAGGGGGCAATGAGCAGTTCTTC. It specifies CASSQDWGGGNEQFF.

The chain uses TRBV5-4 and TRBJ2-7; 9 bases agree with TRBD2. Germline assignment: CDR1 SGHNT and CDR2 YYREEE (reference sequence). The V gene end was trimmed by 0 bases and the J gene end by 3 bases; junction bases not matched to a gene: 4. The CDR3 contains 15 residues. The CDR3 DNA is TGTGCCAGCAGCTTGGCTCCTAGCGGGAACTACGAGCAGTACTTC. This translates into CASSLAPSGNYEQYF. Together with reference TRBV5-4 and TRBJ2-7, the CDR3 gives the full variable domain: ETGVTQSPTHLIKTRGQQVTLRCSSQSGHNTVSWYQQALGQGPQFIFQYYREEENGRGNFPPRFSGLQFPNYSSELNVNALELDDSALYLCASSLAPSGNYEQYFGPGTRLTVT.

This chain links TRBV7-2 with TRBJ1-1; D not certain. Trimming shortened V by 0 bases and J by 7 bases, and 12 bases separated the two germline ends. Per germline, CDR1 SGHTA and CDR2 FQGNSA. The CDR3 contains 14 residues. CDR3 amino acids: CASSLAGKGFEAFF. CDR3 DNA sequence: TGTGCCAGCAGCTTAGCCGGGAAGGGCTTTGAAGCTTTCTTT. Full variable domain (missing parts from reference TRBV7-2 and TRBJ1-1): GAGVSQSPSNKVTEKGKDVELRCDPISGHTALYWYRQSLGQGLEFLIYFQGNSAPDKSGLPSDRFSAERTGGSVSTLTIQRTQQEDSAVYLCASSLAGKGFEAFFGQGTRLTVV.

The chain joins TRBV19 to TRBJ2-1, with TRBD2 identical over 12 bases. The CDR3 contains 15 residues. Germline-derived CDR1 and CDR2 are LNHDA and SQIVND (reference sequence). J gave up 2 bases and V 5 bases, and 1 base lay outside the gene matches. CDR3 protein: CASSLAGGPYNEQFF. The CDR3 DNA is TGTGCCAGTAGTCTAGCGGGGGGGCCCTACAATGAGCAGTTCTTC.

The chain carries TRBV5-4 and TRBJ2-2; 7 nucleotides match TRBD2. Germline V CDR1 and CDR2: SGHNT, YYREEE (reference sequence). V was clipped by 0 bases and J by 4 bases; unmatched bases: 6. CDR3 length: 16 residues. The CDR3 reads CASSLAGTGGTGELFF. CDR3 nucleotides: TGTGCCAGCAGCTTGGCCGGGACGGGGGGCACCGGGGAGCTGTTTTTT.

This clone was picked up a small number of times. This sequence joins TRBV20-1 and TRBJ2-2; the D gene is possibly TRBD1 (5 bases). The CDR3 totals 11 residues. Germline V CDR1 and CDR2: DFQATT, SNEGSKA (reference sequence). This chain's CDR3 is CRAQGNRELFF. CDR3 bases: TGCAGAGCTCAGGGAAACCGGGAGCTGTTTTTT.

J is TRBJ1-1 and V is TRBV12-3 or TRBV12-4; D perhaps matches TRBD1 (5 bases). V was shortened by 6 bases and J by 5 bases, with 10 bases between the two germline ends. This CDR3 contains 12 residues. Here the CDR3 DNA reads TGTGCCAGCAGAAATCAGGGTACTGAAGCTTTCTTT. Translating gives CASRNQGTEAFF.

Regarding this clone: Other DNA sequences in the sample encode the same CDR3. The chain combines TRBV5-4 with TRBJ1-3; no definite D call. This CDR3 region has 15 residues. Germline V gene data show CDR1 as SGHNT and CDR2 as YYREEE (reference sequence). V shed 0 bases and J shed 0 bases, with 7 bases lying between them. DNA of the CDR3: TGTGCCAGCAGCTTGGGCGGAACCTCTGGAAACACCATATATTTT. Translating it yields CASSLGGTSGNTIYF.

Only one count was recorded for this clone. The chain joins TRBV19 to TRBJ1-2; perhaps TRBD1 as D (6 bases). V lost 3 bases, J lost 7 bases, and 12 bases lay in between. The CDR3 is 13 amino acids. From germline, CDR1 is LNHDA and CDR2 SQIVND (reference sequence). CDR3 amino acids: CASSIMRTVGYTF. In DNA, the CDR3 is TGTGCCAGTAGTATTATGAGGACAGTTGGCTACACCTTC.

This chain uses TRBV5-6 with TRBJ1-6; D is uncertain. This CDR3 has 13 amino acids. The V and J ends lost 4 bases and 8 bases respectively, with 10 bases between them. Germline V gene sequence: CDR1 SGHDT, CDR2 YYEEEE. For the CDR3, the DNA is TGTGCCAGCAGCGAGGACGGGGATTCACCCCTCCACTTT. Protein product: CASSEDGDSPLHF.

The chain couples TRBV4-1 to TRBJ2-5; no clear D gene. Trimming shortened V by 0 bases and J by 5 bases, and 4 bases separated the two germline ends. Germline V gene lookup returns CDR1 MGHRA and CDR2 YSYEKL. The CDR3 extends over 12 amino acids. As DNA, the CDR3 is TGCGCCAGCAGCCAAGATCGGGAGACCCAGTACTTC. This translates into CASSQDRETQYF.

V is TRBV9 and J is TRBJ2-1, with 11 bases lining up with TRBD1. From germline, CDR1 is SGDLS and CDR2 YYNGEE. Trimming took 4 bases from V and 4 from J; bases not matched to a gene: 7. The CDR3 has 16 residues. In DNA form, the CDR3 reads TGTGCCAGCAGCACCCCGGGACAGGGGGGGTACAATGAGCAGTTCTTC. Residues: CASSTPGQGGYNEQFF.

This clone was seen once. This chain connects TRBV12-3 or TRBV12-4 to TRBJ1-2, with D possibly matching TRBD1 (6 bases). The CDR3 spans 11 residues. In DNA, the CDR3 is TGTGCGGGCGCGGGGGCTGGAGGCTACACCTTC. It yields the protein CAGAGAGGYTF.

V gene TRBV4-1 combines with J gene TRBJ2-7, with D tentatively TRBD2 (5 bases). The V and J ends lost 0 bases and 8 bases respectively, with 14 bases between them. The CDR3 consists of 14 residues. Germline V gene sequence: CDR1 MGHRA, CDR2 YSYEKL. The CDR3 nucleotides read TGCGCCAGCAGCCAAGATCTCGGGGAAGGGAAGCAGTACTTC. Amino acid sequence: CASSQDLGEGKQYF.